The 19 T cell receptor beta chains listed next were all sequenced from one sample in a study of cytomegalovirus exposure and HLA in healthy donors. Vbeta (60) and Jbeta (13) primers were used in the PCR. Generated by immunoSEQ multiplex PCR, the TCRdb table keeps only in-frame clones and is missing some. The sample gives roughly 140,000 clones, approximately 81% of which show up once; over 1.2% is in the top ten. The sequencing input was PBMCs. Receptor source: a man aged 18 to 35 in good health and CMV-seronegative.

V and J are TRBV5-6 and TRBJ1-1, with a tentative D call TRBD1 (5 bases). This CDR3 region has 14 residues. Trimming stripped 6 bases from V and 3 bases from J, with 15 bases between. Germline loops: CDR1 SGHDT, CDR2 YYEEEE. As DNA, the CDR3 is TGTGCCAGCACCCGGACGGGGGGGGACACTGAAGCTTTCTTT. Translation: CASTRTGGDTEAFF.

The gene calls are TRBV7-8 and TRBJ2-6; no reliable D call. The CDR3 is 13 residues long. Germline V CDR1 and CDR2: SGHVS, FQNEAQ. V was cut by 5 bases and J by 1 base, with 3 bases left in between. The CDR3 coding sequence is TGTGCCAGCAGCCCTTCTGGGGCCAACGTCCTGACTTTC. This codes for CASSPSGANVLTF.

The chain couples TRBV10-3 to TRBJ2-5, with D possibly TRBD2 on 6 matching bases. The CDR3 sequence is 17 residues long. Germline V lookup: CDR1 ENHRY, CDR2 SYGVKD. V dropped 2 bases and J dropped 0 bases, with 16 bases sitting between them. For the CDR3, the DNA is TGTGCCATCAGTGAGCCGACCCGGGACTGGGACCAAGAGACCCAGTACTTC. This translates into CAISEPTRDWDQETQYF.

The J gene is TRBJ2-1, the V gene TRBV10-2; 10 bases agree with TRBD2. J lost 8 bases, V lost 6 bases, and 1 base had no gene match. From germline, CDR1 is WSHSY and CDR2 SAAADI. The CDR3 sequence is 12 residues long. The DNA of the CDR3 is TGCGCCAGCAGCCTAGCGGGAGATGAGCAGTTCTTC. Amino acid sequence: CASSLAGDEQFF.

The chain carries TRBV5-1 and TRBJ2-3; the match to TRBD2 covers 8 bases. The V segment lost 4 bases and the J segment 6 bases; nucleotides outside the gene matches: 10. This CDR3 is 15 amino acids long. Germline values: CDR1 SGHRS, CDR2 YFSETQ. CDR3: CASSRGLVVTDTQYF. The CDR3 DNA follows: TGCGCCAGCAGCCGGGGACTAGTTGTGACGGATACGCAGTATTTT.

This clone has only a few counts. J is TRBJ1-1 and V is TRBV4-1; D unresolved. Germline V CDR1 and CDR2: MGHRA, YSYEKL. This CDR3 has 15 amino acids. Trimming removed 4 bases from V and 6 bases from J, with 18 bases in between. CDR3 in amino acids: CASSPHPRESAEAFF. For the CDR3, the DNA is TGCGCCAGCAGCCCGCACCCGAGGGAGTCGGCTGAAGCTTTCTTT.

This clone appeared a few times. The J gene is TRBJ2-1, the V gene TRBV28, with 7 bases fitting TRBD1. After removal of 4 bases from V and 9 bases from J, the junction contained 3 bases not matched to a gene. Germline CDR1 reads MDHEN; CDR2 reads SYDVKM. The CDR3 runs to 12 residues. The CDR3 DNA is TGTGCCAGCAGTTCCAGACAGGGTGAGCAGTTCTTC. This sequence encodes CASSSRQGEQFF.

The rearrangement uses TRBV4-3 and TRBJ2-3, with D possibly TRBD1 on 6 matching bases. This CDR3 spans 12 amino acids. V lost 1 base and J lost 9, with 8 bases in between. The germline gives CDR1 LGHNA, CDR2 YSLEER. CDR3: CASSQVTGTQYF. The CDR3 DNA reads TGCGCCAGCAGCCAAGTGACAGGAACGCAGTATTTT.

The chain has TRBV4-3 and TRBJ1-2; the D is unclear. CDR3 length equals 14 residues. The V gene lost 3 bases and the J gene lost 3 bases, with 11 bases spanning the gap. Per germline, CDR1 LGHNA and CDR2 YSLEER. The CDR3 nucleotides read TGCGCCAGCAGCCAGGAGGGAGGAGACTATGGCTACACCTTC. Translated, it gives CASSQEGGDYGYTF.

This clone was recorded a few times. This chain links TRBV9 with TRBJ2-6; 13 nucleotides agree with TRBD2. Germline assignment: CDR1 SGDLS and CDR2 YYNGEE. The J segment lost 1 base and the V segment lost 6 bases, leaving 4 bases of the junction unmatched. This CDR3 comprises 17 residues. The CDR3 loop reads CASNGLAGESGANVLTF. In nucleotides, the CDR3 is TGTGCCAGCAACGGACTAGCGGGAGAATCTGGGGCCAACGTCCTGACTTTC.

The V call is TRBV5-6, the J call TRBJ1-1; a possible D gene is TRBD1 (6 bases). The ends were cut back, 5 bases at V and 5 bases at J, with 16 bases in the middle. The CDR3 spans 14 residues. CDR1 SGHDT and CDR2 YYEEEE come from the germline V gene. CDR3 nucleotide sequence: TGTGCCAGCAGACAGGGACCTAGGGCGACTGAAGCTTTCTTT. Translating gives CASRQGPRATEAFF. Supplemented by reference TRBV5-6 and TRBJ1-1, the full variable domain reads DAGVTQSPTHLIKTRGQQVTLRCSPKSGHDTVSWYQQALGQGPQFIFQYYEEEERQRGNFPDRFSGHQFPNYSSELNVNALLLGDSALYLCASRQGPRATEAFFGQGTRLTVV.

This chain connects TRBV6-1 to TRBJ2-3; D might be TRBD2 (6 bases). The V end lost 4 bases, the J end lost 2 bases, and 13 bases lay between the germline ends. CDR1 MNHNS and CDR2 SASEGT come from the germline V gene. This CDR3 contains 15 residues. CDR3 residues: CASSVWSGLTDTQYF. CDR3 nucleotide sequence: TGTGCCAGCAGTGTGTGGAGCGGGCTCACAGATACGCAGTATTTT.

J is TRBJ2-1 and V is TRBV27, with TRBD2 matching 9 bases. Trimming removed 4 bases from V and 0 bases from J; junction bases left unmatched: 10. The CDR3 has 18 amino acids. Germline V CDR1 and CDR2: MNHEY, SMNVEV (reference sequence). The CDR3 DNA is TGTGCCAGCAGTTCATCTAGCGGGACCCTACGCTCCTACAATGAGCAGTTCTTC. This translates into CASSSSSGTLRSYNEQFF.

The chain links TRBV27 to TRBJ2-2, with D possibly TRBD2 on 5 matching bases. From germline, CDR1 is MNHEY and CDR2 SMNVEV (reference sequence). V lost 7 bases to trimming and J lost 5 bases, with 20 bases between them. This CDR3 is built from 16 residues. Here the CDR3 DNA reads TGTGCCAGCAATGCCGCAGATGGGAGAGGTACCGGGGAGCTGTTTTTT. Protein sequence: CASNAADGRGTGELFF.

V is TRBV27 and J is TRBJ1-2, with D tentatively TRBD1 (6 bases). This CDR3 spans 14 amino acids. The germline V gene has CDR1 MNHEY and CDR2 SMNVEV (reference sequence). Trimming pared 3 bases from V and 8 bases from J, leaving 16 bases between. CDR3 nucleotide sequence: TGTGCCAGCAGTTTGGCAGGGGCATACTGGGGCTACACCTTC. This translates into CASSLAGAYWGYTF.

This clone was counted once. This rearrangement joins TRBV28 to TRBJ2-1, with 9 nucleotides matching TRBD2. Trimming at V came to 6 bases and at J to 6 bases, leaving 9 bases not matched to a gene. CDR1 is MDHEN, CDR2 SYDVKM, per germline. This CDR3 region has 15 residues. The CDR3 loop is CASRGWGLAINEQFF. For the CDR3, the DNA is TGTGCCAGCAGGGGGTGGGGACTAGCTATCAATGAGCAGTTCTTC.

The chain employs TRBV2 and TRBJ1-4, with 8 nucleotides matching TRBD1. Germline assignment: CDR1 SNHLY and CDR2 FYNNEI. The CDR3 extends over 15 amino acids. V shed 6 bases and J 8 bases; nucleotides not matched to a gene: 11. Here the CDR3 reads CASSSQTGAQEKLFF. The CDR3 nucleotides read TGTGCCAGCAGCTCCCAGACAGGGGCTCAGGAAAAACTGTTTTTT.

The chain has TRBV11-2 and TRBJ2-6; D is unresolved. Trimming removed 2 bases from V and 1 base from J, with 9 bases in between. The CDR3 consists of 16 residues. Germline CDR1 and CDR2: SGHAT and FQNNGV. The CDR3 nucleotides are TGTGCCAGCAGCTTAATACTCTTTTCTGGGGCCAACGTCCTGACTTTC. It encodes CASSLILFSGANVLTF. Based on the CDR3 plus reference TRBV11-2 and TRBJ2-6, the full variable domain is EAGVAQSPRYKIIEKRQSVAFWCNPISGHATLYWYQQILGQGPKLLIQFQNNGVVDDSQLPKDRFSAERLKGVDSTLKIQPAKLEDSAVYLCASSLILFSGANVLTFGAGSRLTVL.

The chain employs TRBV9 and TRBJ2-1, with D maybe TRBD1 (5 bases). The CDR3 runs to 19 residues. The V end lost 0 bases, the J end lost 3 bases, and 22 bases lay between the germline ends. The germline V gene encodes CDR1 SGDLS and CDR2 YYNGEE. This CDR3 is CASSVADGQGSRYYNEQFF. The CDR3, as DNA: TGTGCCAGCAGCGTAGCTGATGGGCAGGGAAGTCGTTACTACAATGAGCAGTTCTTC.